This is a list of T cell receptor beta chains from one sample in a study of shared clonotypes between healthy human individuals. This table comes from immunoSEQ multiplex PCR, and its TCRdb copy is limited to in-frame clones, with some not included. The sample shows 470,000 or so clones, around four fifths of them seen only once. The sequencing sample was made of PBMCs. These receptors were taken from a woman aged 40 to 50 in good health. Some clones in this sample may be carry-over from other donors' samples. Each CDR3 is given with its conserved first and last residue. Each record gives: D gene, CDR3 length, clone size, J gene, V gene, CDR3 DNA, CDR3 protein. The D gene is left open where the match is weak. Clone size is given for some rows only: seen once, a few or many times, or a class if the clone is expanded.

>-|17|-|TRBJ2-1|TRBV21-1
TGTGCCAGCAGCAAAACCCGCGGGACTAGCGCTTACAATGAGCAGTTCTTC
CASSKTRGTSAYNEQFF
>-|14|-|TRBJ2-3|TRBV25-1
TGTGCCAGCGCCGGGGCGACAAGCACAGATACGCAGTATTTT
CASAGATSTDTQYF
>-|16|many|TRBJ1-2|TRBV4-2
TGTGCCAGCAGCCCCCGCATGGGGTCAGGAAACTATGGCTACACCTTC
CASSPRMGSGNYGYTF
>TRBD1|16|-|TRBJ2-2|TRBV5-1
TGCGCCAGCAGCAGGACAGGGGGCGCAGCCACCGGGGAGCTGTTTTTT
CASSRTGGAATGELFF
>TRBD2|15|-|TRBJ2-3|TRBV4-3
TGCGCCAGCAGATCTAGCGGGAATGGTGTAGATACGCAGTATTTT
CASRSSGNGVDTQYF
>-|12|-|TRBJ1-2|TRBV28
TGTGCCAGCAGTTTATCCGCAGGGATCTACACCTTC
CASSLSAGIYTF
>-|14|-|TRBJ2-3|TRBV18
TGTGCCAGCTCACCACCGTCGGAGGGAGGTACGCAGTATTTT
CASSPPSEGGTQYF
>-|15|-|TRBJ2-1|TRBV10-3
TGTGCCATCAGTGAGAGGGGGGACCGGCGCGTTGAGCAGTTCTTC
CAISERGDRRVEQFF
>TRBD1|11|-|TRBJ1-3|TRBV28
TGTGCCAGCTCGGACAGGAACACCATATATTTT
CASSDRNTIYF
>-|18|once|TRBJ2-3|TRBV9
TGTGCCAGCAGCGTAGGAGGTCACGCCTCAACATTCACAGATACGCAGTATTTT
CASSVGGHASTFTDTQYF
>-|16|-|TRBJ2-1|TRBV9
TGTGCCAGCAGCGGCGGACAACTAAGCTCCTACAATGAGCAGTTCTTC
CASSGGQLSSYNEQFF
>-|13|once|TRBJ2-5|TRBV11-2
TGTGCCAGCAGCTTAGGCAGACAAGAGACCCAGTACTTC
CASSLGRQETQYF
>-|13|-|TRBJ1-2|TRBV30
TGTGCCTGGAGTCTACCGGGACCCTATGGCTACACCTTC
CAWSLPGPYGYTF
>-|15|-|TRBJ2-3|TRBV14
TGTGCCAGCAGCGTCCGGGACCTAAACACAGATACGCAGTATTTT
CASSVRDLNTDTQYF
>-|15|-|TRBJ1-2|TRBV28
TGTGCCAGCAGTCCTTCGTCAACAGCTAACTATGGCTACACCTTC
CASSPSSTANYGYTF
>TRBD2|14|few|TRBJ2-5|TRBV27
TGTGCCAGCAGGGGATTCGGGGGGATTGAGACCCAGTACTTC
CASRGFGGIETQYF
>TRBD2|16|-|TRBJ2-3|TRBV4-1
TGCGCCAGCAGCCAACGTCTAGCGGGAGAGGTAGATACGCAGTATTTT
CASSQRLAGEVDTQYF
>-|13|-|TRBJ1-1|TRBV5-1
TGCGCCAGCAGCTTCACAGAGAACACTGAAGCTTTCTTT
CASSFTENTEAFF
>-|16|-|TRBJ1-5|TRBV19
TGTGCCAGTAGTAGGGGTGAGGGGGAGGGCAATCAGCCCCAGCATTTT
CASSRGEGEGNQPQHF
>-|14|-|TRBJ2-7|TRBV5-1
TGCGCCAGCAGCTTGGTTGGGGCCTCCTACGAGCAGTACTTC
CASSLVGASYEQYF
>-|17|-|TRBJ2-5|TRBV21-1
TGTGCCAGCAGCAAAGTGGGGGGGCTAGCAAACCAAGAGACCCAGTACTTC
CASSKVGGLANQETQYF
>TRBD2|17|-|TRBJ2-3|TRBV9
TGTGCCAGCAGCCCTGTCACTAGCGGGAGCAGCACAGATACGCAGTATTTT
CASSPVTSGSSTDTQYF
>-|14|-|TRBJ1-4|TRBV28
TGTGCCATCAGAAGGGGGGGGCCTTCCGAAAAACTGTTTTTT
CAIRRGGPSEKLFF
>TRBD1|12|-|TRBJ2-7|TRBV7-8
TGTGCCAGCAGCCGACAGGGCTACGAGCAGTACTTC
CASSRQGYEQYF
>-|14|-|TRBJ1-2|TRBV2
TGTGCCAGCAGCCGCCTCGGACAGCTCTATGGCTACACCTTC
CASSRLGQLYGYTF
>-|14|-|TRBJ2-1|TRBV21-1
TGTGCCAGCAGCAAAGGACAAAAGCGGGATGAGCAGTTCTTC
CASSKGQKRDEQFF
>-|15|-|TRBJ1-4|TRBV4-3
TGCGCCAGCAGCCGCCGGAATCTCCTTAATGAAAAACTGTTTTTT
CASSRRNLLNEKLFF
>-|13|-|TRBJ2-7|TRBV28
TGTGCCAGCACAGTTGATGCAGGGGACGAGCAGTACTTC
CASTVDAGDEQYF
>-|13|-|TRBJ2-7|TRBV5-1
TGCGCCAGCAGCTTGGAGGGAGTCTACGAGCAGTACTTC
CASSLEGVYEQYF
>TRBD1|15|-|TRBJ2-7|TRBV6-1
TGTGCCAGCAGTGTCGAGAGGGGGCACCTCTACGAGCAGTACTTC
CASSVERGHLYEQYF
>-|15|-|TRBJ2-7|TRBV5-1
TGCGCCAGCAGCTTGGGTCAGGGCAGACACTACGAGCAGTACTTC
CASSLGQGRHYEQYF
>-|16|-|TRBJ2-1|TRBV7-2
TGTGCCAGCAGCTTAGTGCTTGGTCCACTCGTGAGGGAGCAGTTCTTC
CASSLVLGPLVREQFF
>-|13|-|TRBJ2-1|TRBV7-6
TGTGCCAGCAGCCTAGGGACACACAATGAGCAGTTCTTC
CASSLGTHNEQFF
>-|12|few|TRBJ1-3|TRBV7-9
TGTGCCAGCAGCTTAGACCGAAACACCATATATTTT
CASSLDRNTIYF
>-|12|once|TRBJ2-7|TRBV28
TGTGCCAGCTGTGTAAGCTCCTACGAGCAGTACTTC
CASCVSSYEQYF
>-|14|-|TRBJ2-5|TRBV9
TGTGCCAGCAGCGTCCCCGGCTTGGGGGAGACCCAGTACTTC
CASSVPGLGETQYF
>TRBD2|17|few|TRBJ2-3|TRBV4-3
TGCGCCAGCAGCCAAGATGGTCCTAGCGGGAGTTCAGATACGCAGTATTTT
CASSQDGPSGSSDTQYF
>TRBD1|16|-|TRBJ2-1|TRBV18
TGTGCCAGCTCACCACAGCCCGGGACAGGGTACAATGAGCAGTTCTTC
CASSPQPGTGYNEQFF
>TRBD1|14|-|TRBJ1-4|TRBV7-9
TGTGCCAGCAGCCGCGGACAGGGGAGTGAAAAACTGTTTTTT
CASSRGQGSEKLFF
>-|14|-|TRBJ1-1|TRBV4-2
TGTGCCAGCAGCTCACCCAGGGGCAACACTGAAGCTTTCTTT
CASSSPRGNTEAFF
>-|15|-|TRBJ2-1|TRBV2
TGTGCCAGCAGTGGGGGGTTGGGCCTATACAATGAGCAGTTCTTC
CASSGGLGLYNEQFF
>TRBD1|14|-|TRBJ2-2|TRBV6-6
TGTGCCAGCAGGGCGACAGGGGACACCGGGGAGCTGTTTTTT
CASRATGDTGELFF
>TRBD1|16|-|TRBJ1-2|TRBV11-2
TGTGCCAGCAGCTCCCTCCGAACGGACAGGCCCTATGGCTACACCTTC
CASSSLRTDRPYGYTF
>-|14|-|TRBJ1-2|TRBV2
TGTGCCAGCAGGTATCTGGGGGCGGACTATGGCTACACCTTC
CASRYLGADYGYTF
>-|13|-|TRBJ2-7|TRBV4-3
TGCGCCAGCAGCCAATATATCGGGGGCGAGCAGTACTTC
CASSQYIGGEQYF
>-|16|-|TRBJ2-2|TRBV27
TGTGCCAGCAGCCGACTTTACGGACAAAACACCGGGGAGCTGTTTTTT
CASSRLYGQNTGELFF
>TRBD1|18|-|TRBJ2-3|TRBV28
TGTGCCAGCAGTAACCCGGGACAGGGTGGGGTGTTTACAGATACGCAGTATTTT
CASSNPGQGGVFTDTQYF
>TRBD2|17|-|TRBJ2-5|TRBV5-1
TGCGCCAGCAGCTTCGGGACTAGCGGGAGTTCGATGGAGACCCAGTACTTC
CASSFGTSGSSMETQYF
>-|14|-|TRBJ2-7|TRBV5-1
TGCGCCAGCAGCTTGGTCAGGGGAACCTACGAGCAGTACTTC
CASSLVRGTYEQYF
>-|15|-|TRBJ2-7|TRBV10-3
TGTGCCATCAGTGAGTCGTTTAGCTCGACCAACGAGCAGTACTTC
CAISESFSSTNEQYF
>-|16|-|TRBJ2-3|TRBV28
TGTGCCAGCAGTGAATATAGGGGGGCTAGCACAGATACGCAGTATTTT
CASSEYRGASTDTQYF
>-|13|once|TRBJ2-7|TRBV15
TGTGCCACCAGCAGAGATAGAAGTTACGAGCAGTACTTC
CATSRDRSYEQYF
>TRBD2|16|-|TRBJ2-1|TRBV6-6
TGTGCCAGCAGTAACTCCGCTAGCGGGAGTTCGAATGAGCAGTTCTTC
CASSNSASGSSNEQFF
>TRBD2|15|many|TRBJ2-1|TRBV7-6
TGTGCCAGCAGATCACTAGCGGGAGGCTACAATGAGCAGTTCTTC
CASRSLAGGYNEQFF
>-|16|-|TRBJ2-1|TRBV18
TGTGCCAGCTCACCCTTGGGCGGGGGCGACTACAATGAGCAGTTCTTC
CASSPLGGGDYNEQFF
>TRBD1|14|-|TRBJ2-1|TRBV2
TGTGCCAGCAGCAGGGACAGGGATCGCAATGAGCAGTTCTTC
CASSRDRDRNEQFF
>-|17|-|TRBJ2-2|TRBV7-3
TGTGCCAGCAGCTTAGAAAGCGGTGCGTTAAACACCGGGGAGCTGTTTTTT
CASSLESGALNTGELFF
>TRBD2|14|few|TRBJ2-7|TRBV5-1
TGCGCCAGCAGCCCATGGACTAGCGGGAGCGAGCAGTACTTC
CASSPWTSGSEQYF
>TRBD1|16|-|TRBJ1-5|TRBV15
TGTGCCACCAGCTCGACGGGCAGGGGGACAACTCAGCCCCAGCATTTT
CATSSTGRGTTQPQHF
>-|14|few|TRBJ2-1|TRBV9
TGTGCCAGCAGCGTAGGAGGGGGGACGAATGAGCAGTTCTTC
CASSVGGGTNEQFF